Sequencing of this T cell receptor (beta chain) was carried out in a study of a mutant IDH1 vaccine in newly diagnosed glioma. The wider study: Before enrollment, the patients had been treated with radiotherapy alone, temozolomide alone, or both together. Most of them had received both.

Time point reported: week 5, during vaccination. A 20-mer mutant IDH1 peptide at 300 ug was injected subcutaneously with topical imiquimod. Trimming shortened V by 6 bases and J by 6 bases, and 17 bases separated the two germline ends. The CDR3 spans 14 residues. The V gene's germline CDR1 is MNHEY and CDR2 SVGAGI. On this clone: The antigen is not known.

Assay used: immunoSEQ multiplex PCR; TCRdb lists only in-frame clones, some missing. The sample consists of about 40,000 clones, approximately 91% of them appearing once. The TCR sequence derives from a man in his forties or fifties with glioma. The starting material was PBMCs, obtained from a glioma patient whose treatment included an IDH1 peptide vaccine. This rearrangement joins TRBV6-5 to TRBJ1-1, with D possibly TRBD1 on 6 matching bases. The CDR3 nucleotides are TGTGCCAGCAGCACCGACAGGCGACAGGCTGAAGCTTTCTTT. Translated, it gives CASSTDRRQAEAFF.